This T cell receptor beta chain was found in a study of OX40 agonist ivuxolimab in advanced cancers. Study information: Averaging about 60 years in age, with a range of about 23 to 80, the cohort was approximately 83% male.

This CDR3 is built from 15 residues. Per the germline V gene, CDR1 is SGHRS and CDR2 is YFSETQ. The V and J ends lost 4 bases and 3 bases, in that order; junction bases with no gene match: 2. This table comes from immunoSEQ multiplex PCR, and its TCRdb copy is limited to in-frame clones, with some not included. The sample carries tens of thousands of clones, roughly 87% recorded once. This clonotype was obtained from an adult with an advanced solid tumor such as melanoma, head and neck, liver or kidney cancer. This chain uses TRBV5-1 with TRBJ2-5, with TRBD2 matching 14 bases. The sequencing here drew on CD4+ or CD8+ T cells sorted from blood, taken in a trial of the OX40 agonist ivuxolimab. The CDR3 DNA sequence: TGCGCCAGCAGCAGGGGACTAGCGGGAGAAGAGACCCAGTACTTC. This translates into CASSRGLAGEETQYF.